These T cell receptor beta chains were read from a single sample in a study of T cell repertoires in cytomegalovirus infection. TCRdb re-derived calls from the reads in MiXCR, one entry per CDR3 protein. The sample yields a few hundred thousand distinct CDR3 sequences, 17% seen once. Specimen: PBMCs. These receptors came from a human donor in good health (CMV status not recorded). Some clones in this sample may be carry-over from other donors' samples. Both conserved end residues are part of each CDR3. D genes are given only for firm matches. Rows may omit the clone size; those that give it use once, few, many or a size class.

clone_size: many; j_call: TRBJ2-7; d_call: NA; v_call: TRBV7-2; cdr3_nt: TGTGCCAGCAACCCCGAGGCGGCGCTAGGATGGAAGCAGTACTTC; cdr3_aa: CASNPEAALGWKQYF
clone_size: NA; j_call: TRBJ1-1; d_call: TRBD1; v_call: TRBV7-9; cdr3_nt: TGTGCCAGCAGCTTCCTTCGGGGACAGGGTGGTATGAACACTGAAGCTTTCTTT; cdr3_aa: CASSFLRGQGGMNTEAFF
clone_size: many; j_call: TRBJ2-1; d_call: TRBD2; v_call: TRBV10-3; cdr3_nt: TGTGCCATCAGTGTTCAAGCGGGGGGGATTTACAATGAGCAGTTCTTC; cdr3_aa: CAISVQAGGIYNEQFF
clone_size: NA; j_call: TRBJ1-1; d_call: NA; v_call: TRBV29-1; cdr3_nt: TGCAGCGTTGAAGTCCGGTTGTCCAACACTGAAGCTTTCTTT; cdr3_aa: CSVEVRLSNTEAFF
clone_size: many; j_call: TRBJ2-7; d_call: NA; v_call: TRBV7-2; cdr3_nt: TGTGCCAGCAGCTTCTCCAGGGTTGGGTGGGCCGAGCAGTACTTC; cdr3_aa: CASSFSRVGWAEQYF
clone_size: NA; j_call: TRBJ1-5; d_call: NA; v_call: TRBV3-1; cdr3_nt: TGTGCCAGCAGCCACTCAGGGAGAGGTAATCAGCCCCAGCATTTT; cdr3_aa: CASSHSGRGNQPQHF
clone_size: few; j_call: TRBJ1-5; d_call: TRBD1; v_call: TRBV20-1; cdr3_nt: TGCAGTGTGGTGTCCCAGGGGGACCAGCCCCAGCATTTT; cdr3_aa: CSVVSQGDQPQHF
clone_size: NA; j_call: TRBJ2-7; d_call: NA; v_call: TRBV4-3; cdr3_nt: TGCGCCAGCAGCCAAGAATACACCTCCTACGAGCAGTACTTC; cdr3_aa: CASSQEYTSYEQYF
clone_size: NA; j_call: TRBJ2-1; d_call: NA; v_call: TRBV15; cdr3_nt: TGTGCCACCAGCAGAGAGTCAACGTCCATCCGCTTC; cdr3_aa: CATSRESTSIRF
clone_size: NA; j_call: TRBJ1-2; d_call: TRBD1; v_call: TRBV3-1; cdr3_nt: TGTGCCAGCAGCCAAGGGGTGATTCTGGACAGGGGCTACACCTTC; cdr3_aa: CASSQGVILDRGYTF
clone_size: many; j_call: TRBJ2-3; d_call: NA; v_call: TRBV20-1; cdr3_nt: TGCAGTGCGCCACAGGCGGGGAGCACAGATACGCAGTATTTT; cdr3_aa: CSAPQAGSTDTQYF
clone_size: few; j_call: TRBJ1-6; d_call: NA; v_call: TRBV6-5; cdr3_nt: TGTGCCAGCAGTTACTCGTTCACAACCCTGGCAGTCTCCAATTCACCCCTCCACTTT; cdr3_aa: CASSYSFTTLAVSNSPLHF
clone_size: many; j_call: TRBJ1-2; d_call: TRBD1; v_call: TRBV7-9; cdr3_nt: TGTGCCAGCAGCGAAGCCGGGACAGGGGCCGGGGGCACCTTC; cdr3_aa: CASSEAGTGAGGTF
clone_size: NA; j_call: TRBJ2-7; d_call: TRBD1; v_call: TRBV18; cdr3_nt: TGTGCCAGCTCAGATGGGACAGGGGGGCAGTACGAGCAGTACTTC; cdr3_aa: CASSDGTGGQYEQYF
clone_size: few; j_call: TRBJ2-7; d_call: NA; v_call: TRBV20-1; cdr3_nt: TGCAGTGCTAGAGTAGGGGGAAACAACGAGCAGTACTTC; cdr3_aa: CSARVGGNNEQYF
clone_size: medium-sized; j_call: TRBJ1-5; d_call: NA; v_call: TRBV7-2; cdr3_nt: TGTGCCAGCAGCTTAGAACGGGGTAGCAATCAGCCCCAGCATTTT; cdr3_aa: CASSLERGSNQPQHF
clone_size: NA; j_call: TRBJ2-5; d_call: NA; v_call: TRBV28; cdr3_nt: TGTGCCAGCAGTTTTGGAGACACCACCCTCCAAGAGACCCAGTACTTC; cdr3_aa: CASSFGDTTLQETQYF
clone_size: medium-sized; j_call: TRBJ2-1; d_call: NA; v_call: TRBV7-6; cdr3_nt: TGTGCCAGCAGCCTCGCTCCCTACAATGAGCAGTTCTTC; cdr3_aa: CASSLAPYNEQFF
clone_size: NA; j_call: TRBJ2-5; d_call: TRBD1; v_call: TRBV5-1; cdr3_nt: TGCGCCAGCAGCCCCCTCGTCGGACCGGGACAGGGGGAGACCCAGTACTTC; cdr3_aa: CASSPLVGPGQGETQYF
clone_size: few; j_call: TRBJ2-7; d_call: NA; v_call: TRBV25-1; cdr3_nt: TGTGCCAGCACGGATTCCGGGACCCACTACGAGCAGTACTTC; cdr3_aa: CASTDSGTHYEQYF
clone_size: many; j_call: TRBJ2-1; d_call: NA; v_call: TRBV12-3/TRBV12-4; cdr3_nt: TGTGCCAGCAGTTTAGGTGATAGCCTCGATGAGCAGTTCTTC; cdr3_aa: CASSLGDSLDEQFF
clone_size: many; j_call: TRBJ2-7; d_call: NA; v_call: TRBV7-8; cdr3_nt: TGTGCCAGCAGCTTTCTGACCCGACGGGACGAGCAGTACTTC; cdr3_aa: CASSFLTRRDEQYF
clone_size: many; j_call: TRBJ2-5; d_call: NA; v_call: TRBV6-2/TRBV6-3; cdr3_nt: TGTGCCAGCAGTTACTCCACTGGACTGGTCCGGGAGACCCAGTACTTC; cdr3_aa: CASSYSTGLVRETQYF
clone_size: many; j_call: TRBJ2-3; d_call: TRBD2; v_call: TRBV7-2; cdr3_nt: TGTGCCAGCAGCTTAGCTATGGCGGGGGGCCCGTTCCCCCCAGATACGCAGTATTTT; cdr3_aa: CASSLAMAGGPFPPDTQYF
clone_size: NA; j_call: TRBJ2-5; d_call: TRBD1; v_call: TRBV29-1; cdr3_nt: TGCAGCGGACGACAGGGCGACCAAGAGACCCAGTACTTC; cdr3_aa: CSGRQGDQETQYF
clone_size: many; j_call: TRBJ2-7; d_call: NA; v_call: TRBV14; cdr3_nt: TGTGCCAGCAGCCAAGAAGGGAACGCCTGCGCTAGGGGTTACGAGCAGTACTTC; cdr3_aa: CASSQEGNACARGYEQYF
clone_size: NA; j_call: TRBJ2-1; d_call: TRBD2; v_call: TRBV19; cdr3_nt: TGTGCCAGTACGGCGGGGGGGCGGTACAATGAGCAGTTCTTC; cdr3_aa: CASTAGGRYNEQFF
clone_size: few; j_call: TRBJ2-7; d_call: TRBD1; v_call: TRBV5-1; cdr3_nt: TGCGCCAGCAGCTTAGGGACAGGGCCGGACGAGCAGTACTTC; cdr3_aa: CASSLGTGPDEQYF
clone_size: NA; j_call: TRBJ1-4; d_call: NA; v_call: TRBV5-6; cdr3_nt: TGTGCCAGCAGCTTGGCGGCAGGCTCTAGGGGTGAAAAACTGTTTTTT; cdr3_aa: CASSLAAGSRGEKLFF
clone_size: NA; j_call: TRBJ1-5; d_call: NA; v_call: TRBV20-1; cdr3_nt: TGCAGTGCTAGTGTCCAGGACTATCAGCCCCAGCATTTT; cdr3_aa: CSASVQDYQPQHF
clone_size: NA; j_call: TRBJ1-1; d_call: NA; v_call: TRBV5-5; cdr3_nt: TGTGCCAGCAGCTGGAATCCGGGAGCTGAAGCTTTCTTT; cdr3_aa: CASSWNPGAEAFF